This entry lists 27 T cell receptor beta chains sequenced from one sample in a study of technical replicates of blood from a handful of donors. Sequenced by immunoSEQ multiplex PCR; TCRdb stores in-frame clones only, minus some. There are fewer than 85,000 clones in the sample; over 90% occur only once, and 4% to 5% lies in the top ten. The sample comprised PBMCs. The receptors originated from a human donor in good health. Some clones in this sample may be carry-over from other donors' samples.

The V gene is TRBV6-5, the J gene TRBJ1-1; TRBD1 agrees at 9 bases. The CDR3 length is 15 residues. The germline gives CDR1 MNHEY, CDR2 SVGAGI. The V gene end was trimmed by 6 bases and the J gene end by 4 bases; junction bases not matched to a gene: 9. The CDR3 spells CASRPIQGASTEAFF. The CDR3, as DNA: TGTGCCAGCAGACCTATACAGGGGGCAAGCACTGAAGCTTTCTTT.

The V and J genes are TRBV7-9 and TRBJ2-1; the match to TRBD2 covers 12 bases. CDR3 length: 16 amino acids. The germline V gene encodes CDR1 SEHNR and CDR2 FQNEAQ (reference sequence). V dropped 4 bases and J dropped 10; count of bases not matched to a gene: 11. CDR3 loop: CASSSRLAGGPGEQFF. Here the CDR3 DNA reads TGTGCCAGCAGCTCCCGTCTAGCGGGAGGGCCTGGAGAGCAGTTCTTC.

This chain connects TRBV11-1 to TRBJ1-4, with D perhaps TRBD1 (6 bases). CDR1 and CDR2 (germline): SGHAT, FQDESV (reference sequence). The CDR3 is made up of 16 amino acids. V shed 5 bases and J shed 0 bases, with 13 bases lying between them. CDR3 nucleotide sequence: TGTGCCAGCAGCAGTCGACAGGCCGCAACTAATGAAAAACTGTTTTTT. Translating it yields CASSSRQAATNEKLFF.

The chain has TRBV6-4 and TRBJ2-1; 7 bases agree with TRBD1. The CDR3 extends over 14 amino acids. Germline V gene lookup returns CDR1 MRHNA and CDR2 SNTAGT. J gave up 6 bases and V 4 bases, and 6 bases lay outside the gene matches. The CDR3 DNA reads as TGTGCCAGCAGTGGAGGGGGCGAAGGCAATGAGCAGTTCTTC. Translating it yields CASSGGGEGNEQFF.

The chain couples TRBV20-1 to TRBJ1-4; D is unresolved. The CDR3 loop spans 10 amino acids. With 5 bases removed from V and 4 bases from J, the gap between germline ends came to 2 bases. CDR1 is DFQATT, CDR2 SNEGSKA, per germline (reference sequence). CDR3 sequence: CSAYNEKLFF. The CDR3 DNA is TGCAGTGCTTATAATGAAAAACTGTTTTTT.

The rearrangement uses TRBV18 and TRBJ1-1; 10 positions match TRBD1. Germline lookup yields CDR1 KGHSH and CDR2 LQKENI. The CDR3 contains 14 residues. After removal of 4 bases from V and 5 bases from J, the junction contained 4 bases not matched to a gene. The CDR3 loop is CASSRQGARTEAFF. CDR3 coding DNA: TGTGCCAGCTCACGACAGGGGGCGAGGACTGAAGCTTTCTTT.

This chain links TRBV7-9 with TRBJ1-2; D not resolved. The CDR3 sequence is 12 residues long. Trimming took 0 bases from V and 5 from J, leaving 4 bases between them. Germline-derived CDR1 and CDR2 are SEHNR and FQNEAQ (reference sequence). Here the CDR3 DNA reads TGTGCCAGCAGCTTAGCACAGTATGGCTACACCTTC. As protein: CASSLAQYGYTF.

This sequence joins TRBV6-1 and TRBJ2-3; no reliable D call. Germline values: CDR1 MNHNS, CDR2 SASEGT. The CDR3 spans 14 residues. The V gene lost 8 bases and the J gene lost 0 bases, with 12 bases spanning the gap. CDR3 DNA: TGTGCCAGCGCTAGACGAGATAGCACAGATACGCAGTATTTT. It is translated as CASARRDSTDTQYF.

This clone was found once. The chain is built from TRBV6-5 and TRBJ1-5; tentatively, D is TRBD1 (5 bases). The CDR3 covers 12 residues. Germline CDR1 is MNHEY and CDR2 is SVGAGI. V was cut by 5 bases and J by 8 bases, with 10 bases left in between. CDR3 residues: CASSTGVEPQHF. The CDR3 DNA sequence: TGTGCCAGCAGTACGGGGGTAGAGCCCCAGCATTTT.

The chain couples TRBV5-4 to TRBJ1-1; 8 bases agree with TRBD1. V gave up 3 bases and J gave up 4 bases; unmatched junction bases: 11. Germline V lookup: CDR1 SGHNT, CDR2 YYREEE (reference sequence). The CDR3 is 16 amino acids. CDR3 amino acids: CASSYRDRRYITEAFF. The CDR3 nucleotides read TGTGCCAGCAGCTACCGGGACAGGAGATATATCACTGAAGCTTTCTTT. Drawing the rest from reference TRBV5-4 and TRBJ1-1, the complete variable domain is ETGVTQSPTHLIKTRGQQVTLRCSSQSGHNTVSWYQQALGQGPQFIFQYYREEENGRGNFPPRFSGLQFPNYSSELNVNALELDDSALYLCASSYRDRRYITEAFFGQGTRLTVV.

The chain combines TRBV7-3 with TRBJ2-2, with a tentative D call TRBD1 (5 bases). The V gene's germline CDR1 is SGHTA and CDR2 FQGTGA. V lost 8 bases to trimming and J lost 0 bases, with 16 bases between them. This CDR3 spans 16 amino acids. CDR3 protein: CASGDLGHSNTGELFF. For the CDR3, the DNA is TGTGCCAGCGGTGACCTAGGACATTCGAACACCGGGGAGCTGTTTTTT. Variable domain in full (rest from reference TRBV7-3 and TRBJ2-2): GAGVSQTPSNKVTEKGKYVELRCDPISGHTALYWYRQSLGQGPEFLIYFQGTGAADDSGLPNDRFFAVRPEGSVSTLKIQRTERGDSAVYLCASGDLGHSNTGELFFGEGSRLTVL.

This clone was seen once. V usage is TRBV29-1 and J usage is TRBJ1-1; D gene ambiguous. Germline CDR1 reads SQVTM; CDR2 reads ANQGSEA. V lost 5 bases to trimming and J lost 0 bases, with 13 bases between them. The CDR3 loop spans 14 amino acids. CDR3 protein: CSVPTAGLNTEAFF. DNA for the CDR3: TGCAGCGTTCCTACTGCAGGCTTGAACACTGAAGCTTTCTTT.

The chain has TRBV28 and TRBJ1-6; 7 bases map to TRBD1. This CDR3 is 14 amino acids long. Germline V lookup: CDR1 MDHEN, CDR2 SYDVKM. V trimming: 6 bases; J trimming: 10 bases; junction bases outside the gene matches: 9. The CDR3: CASSPPGGWSPLHF. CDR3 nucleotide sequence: TGTGCCAGCAGCCCCCCAGGGGGGTGGTCACCCCTCCACTTT.

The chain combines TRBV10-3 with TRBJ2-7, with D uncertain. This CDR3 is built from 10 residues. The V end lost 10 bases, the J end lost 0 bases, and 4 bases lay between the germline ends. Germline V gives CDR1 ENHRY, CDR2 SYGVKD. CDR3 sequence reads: CARLSYEQYF. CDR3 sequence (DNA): TGTGCCAGGCTCTCCTACGAGCAGTACTTC.

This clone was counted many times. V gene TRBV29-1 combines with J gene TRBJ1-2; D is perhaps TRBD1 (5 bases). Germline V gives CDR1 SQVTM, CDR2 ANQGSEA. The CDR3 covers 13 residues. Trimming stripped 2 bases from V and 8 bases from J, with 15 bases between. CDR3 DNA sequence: TGCAGCGTTGAATCAGGTGGGGCGGGAGGCTACACCTTC. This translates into CSVESGGAGGYTF.

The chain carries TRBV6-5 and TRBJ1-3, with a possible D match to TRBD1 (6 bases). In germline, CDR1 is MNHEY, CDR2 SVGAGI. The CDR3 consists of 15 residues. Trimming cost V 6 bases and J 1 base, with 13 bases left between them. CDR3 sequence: CASRFTGKSGNTIYF. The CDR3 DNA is TGTGCCAGCAGATTCACAGGGAAATCTGGAAACACCATATATTTT.

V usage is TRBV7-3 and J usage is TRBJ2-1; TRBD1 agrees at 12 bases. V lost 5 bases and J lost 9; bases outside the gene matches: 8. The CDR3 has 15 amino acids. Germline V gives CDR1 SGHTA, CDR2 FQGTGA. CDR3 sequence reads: CASSRTGQGAFEQFF. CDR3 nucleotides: TGTGCCAGCAGCCGTACGGGACAGGGGGCATTTGAGCAGTTCTTC.

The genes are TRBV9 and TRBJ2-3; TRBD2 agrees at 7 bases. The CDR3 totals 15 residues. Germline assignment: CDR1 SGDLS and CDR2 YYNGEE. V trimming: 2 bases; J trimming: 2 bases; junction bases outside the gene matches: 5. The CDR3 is CASSVSGMLTDTQYF. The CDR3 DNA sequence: TGTGCCAGCAGCGTGAGCGGGATGCTCACAGATACGCAGTATTTT. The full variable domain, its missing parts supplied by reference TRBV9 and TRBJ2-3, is DSGVTQTPKHLITATGQRVTLRCSPRSGDLSVYWYQQSLDQGLQFLIQYYNGEERAKGNILERFSAQQFPDLHSELNLSSLELGDSALYFCASSVSGMLTDTQYFGPGTRLTVL.

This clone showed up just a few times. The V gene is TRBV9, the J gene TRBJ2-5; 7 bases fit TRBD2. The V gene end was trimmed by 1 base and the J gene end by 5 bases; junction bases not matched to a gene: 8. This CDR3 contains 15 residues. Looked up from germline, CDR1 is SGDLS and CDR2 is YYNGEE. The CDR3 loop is CASSVSGVARETQYF. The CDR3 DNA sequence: TGTGCCAGCAGCGTAAGCGGGGTTGCGAGGGAGACCCAGTACTTC.

The CDR3 sequence is CASSPIRGASGANVLTF. In DNA, the CDR3 is TGTGCCAGCTCACCAATCCGGGGGGCCTCTGGGGCCAACGTCCTGACTTTC. The chain recombines TRBV18 with TRBJ2-6; the D gene is possibly TRBD2 (7 bases). V shed 2 bases and J shed 0 bases, with 11 bases lying between them. Germline V lookup: CDR1 KGHSH, CDR2 LQKENI. The CDR3 has 17 residues.

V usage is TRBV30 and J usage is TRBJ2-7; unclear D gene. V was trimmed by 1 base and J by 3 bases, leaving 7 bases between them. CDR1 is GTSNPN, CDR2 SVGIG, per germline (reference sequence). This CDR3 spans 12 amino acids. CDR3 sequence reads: CAWSAQVYEQYF. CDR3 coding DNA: TGTGCCTGGAGTGCCCAGGTCTACGAGCAGTACTTC.

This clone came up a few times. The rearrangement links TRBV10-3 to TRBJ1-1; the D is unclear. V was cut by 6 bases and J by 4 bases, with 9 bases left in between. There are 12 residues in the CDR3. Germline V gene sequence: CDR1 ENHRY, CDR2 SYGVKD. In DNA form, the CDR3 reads TGTGCCATCAGGACACAGAGCACTGAAGCTTTCTTT. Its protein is CAIRTQSTEAFF.

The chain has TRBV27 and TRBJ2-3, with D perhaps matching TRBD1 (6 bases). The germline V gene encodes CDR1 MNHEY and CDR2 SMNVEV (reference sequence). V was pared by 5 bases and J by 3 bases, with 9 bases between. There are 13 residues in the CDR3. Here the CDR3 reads CASSLGGTDTQYF. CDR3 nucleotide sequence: TGTGCCAGCAGTCTAGGGGGTACAGATACGCAGTATTTT.

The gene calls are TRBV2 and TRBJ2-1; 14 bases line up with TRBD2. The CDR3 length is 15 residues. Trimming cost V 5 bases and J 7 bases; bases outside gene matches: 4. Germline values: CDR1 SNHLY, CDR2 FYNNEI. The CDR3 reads CASSKTSGRGNEQFF. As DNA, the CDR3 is TGTGCCAGCAGTAAGACTAGCGGGAGGGGAAATGAGCAGTTCTTC.

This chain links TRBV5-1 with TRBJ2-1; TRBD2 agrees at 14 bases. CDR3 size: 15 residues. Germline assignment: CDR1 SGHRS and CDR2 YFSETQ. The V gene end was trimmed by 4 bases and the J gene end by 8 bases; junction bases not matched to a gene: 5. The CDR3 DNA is TGCGCCAGCAGCATGGGACTAGCGGGAGTCCATGAGCAGTTCTTC. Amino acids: CASSMGLAGVHEQFF.

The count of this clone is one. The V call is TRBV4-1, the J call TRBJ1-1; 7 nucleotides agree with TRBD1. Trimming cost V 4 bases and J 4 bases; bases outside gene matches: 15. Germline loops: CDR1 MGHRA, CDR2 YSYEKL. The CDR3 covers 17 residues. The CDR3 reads CASSPLNRGIIGTEAFF. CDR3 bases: TGCGCCAGCAGCCCGTTAAACAGGGGAATCATAGGCACTGAAGCTTTCTTT.

The CDR3 here is CASSDFLPGIKYEQYF. The CDR3 DNA sequence: TGTGCCAGCAGTGACTTCCTACCGGGAATAAAATACGAGCAGTACTTC. The rearrangement joins TRBV6-4 to TRBJ2-7; maybe TRBD2 (5 bases). The CDR3 runs to 16 residues. Trimming shortened V by 1 base and J by 4 bases, and 17 bases separated the two germline ends. Germline V gene sequence: CDR1 MRHNA, CDR2 SNTAGT.